This is a list of T cell receptor beta chains from one sample in a study of regulatory T cells in long-lasting Graves disease. In TCRdb, the multiplex PCR reads were re-called with MiXCR into one record per CDR3 protein. There are under 450,000 distinct CDR3 sequences in the sample; about an eighth occur only once, and 15% to 20% lies in the top ten. This same sample was also part of a study on T cells in Graves' hyperthyroidism and ophthalmopathy.

Sequencing used peripheral blood mononuclear cells (PBMCs), obtained at new diagnosis, from a patient treated with antithyroid drugs. These receptor sequences come from a young woman with Graves disease. Each CDR3 is given with its conserved first and last residue. The D gene is left open where the match is weak. Some rows mark clone size as missing; the rest say once, few, many or name a class of expanded clone.

V	J	D	size	DNA	CDR3
TRBV19	TRBJ1-1	-	-	TGTGCCAGTAGTATTTGGACGGGCAGGGGAACTGAAGCTTTCTTT	CASSIWTGRGTEAFF
TRBV3-1	TRBJ2-3	TRBD2	-	TGTGCCAGCAGCCAGTTTCCGGGACTAGGCACAGATACGCAGTATTTT	CASSQFPGLGTDTQYF
TRBV20-1	TRBJ2-5	-	few	TGCAGTGCTAGAGCACCCCGAGTTCCCGGACAAGAGACCCAGTACTTC	CSARAPRVPGQETQYF
TRBV20-1	TRBJ1-2	-	many	TGCAGTGCTAGAGCTGAGAGGACGGACTATGGCTACACCTTC	CSARAERTDYGYTF
TRBV6-5	TRBJ2-1	-	many	TGTGCCAGCAGTTACAAAGGTGGGGGGGCGCCCTACAATGAGCAGTTCTTC	CASSYKGGGAPYNEQFF
TRBV5-1	TRBJ2-3	-	many	TGCGCCAGCAGCTACAGCACAGATACGCAGTATTTT	CASSYSTDTQYF
TRBV11-3	TRBJ2-1	-	few	TGTGCCAGCAGCTTAGGTTTGCGTAGGCAGGGCCAAATAGAACCTGACAATGAGCAGTTCTTC	CASSLGLRRQGQIEPDNEQFF
TRBV20-1	TRBJ2-3	TRBD2	many	TGCAGTGCTAGGGTCCCCGCCGGGACTAGCGACTTTGGGGCAGATACGCAGTATTTT	CSARVPAGTSDFGADTQYF
TRBV28	TRBJ1-1	-	many	TGTGCCAGCAGTCCCGGTAGCAAACAACGTGAAGCTTTCTTT	CASSPGSKQREAFF
TRBV20-1	TRBJ2-1	TRBD2	many	TGCAGTGGGGCTAGCGGTAACAATGAGCAGTTCTTC	CSGASGNNEQFF
TRBV18	TRBJ2-2	-	many	TGTGCCAGCTCACCAGAGGGCATGGACACCGGGGAGCTGTTTTTT	CASSPEGMDTGELFF
TRBV20-1	TRBJ2-4	TRBD2	many	TGCAGTGGTGTCCTAGCGGGGGGGGTAAACATTCAGTACTTC	CSGVLAGGVNIQYF
TRBV10-3	TRBJ2-2	TRBD2	many	TGTGCCATCAGTGCCGGTAGCGGGTCCCAGGAGCTGTTTTTT	CAISAGSGSQELFF
TRBV4-2	TRBJ1-1	-	-	TGTGCCAGCAGCCAAGTGGCGCCCTTAAGGAACACTGAAGCTTTCTTT	CASSQVAPLRNTEAFF
TRBV6-2/TRBV6-3	TRBJ2-1	-	-	TGTGCCAGCAGGGTGGATCTCTACAATGAGCAGTTCTTC	CASRVDLYNEQFF
TRBV20-1	TRBJ1-5	-	-	TGCAGTGCTACCCCCATTGGAGGGAGGCAGCCCCAGCATTTT	CSATPIGGRQPQHF
TRBV20-1	TRBJ1-2	-	many	TGCAGTGCTAGAGATCCGGTTGGGATGGGCTATGGCTACACCTTC	CSARDPVGMGYGYTF
TRBV6-1	TRBJ1-1	TRBD1	many	TGTGCCAGCAGCAGACAGGGGGGGAATGAAGCTTTCTTT	CASSRQGGNEAFF
TRBV12-3/TRBV12-4	TRBJ2-6	-	many	TGTGCCAGCAGTTTAGTCGGCACTGGGGCCAACGTCCTGACTTTC	CASSLVGTGANVLTF
TRBV12-3/TRBV12-4	TRBJ1-5	-	many	TGTGCCAGCAGTTTTAGGGGGGCCAATCAGCCCCAGCATTTT	CASSFRGANQPQHF
TRBV6-2/TRBV6-3	TRBJ2-1	TRBD2	many	TGTGCCAGCGACGGGAGCGGGGGTACCTCCTACAATGAGCAGTTCTTC	CASDGSGGTSYNEQFF
TRBV11-2	TRBJ1-1	TRBD1	many	TGTGCCAGCTCCTTGGGACAGTTGAACACTGAAGCTTTCTTT	CASSLGQLNTEAFF